The table lists the clone carrying this T cell receptor beta chain with a count of one. The record originates from a study of blood T cell repertoires in COVID-19. About the study: The United States, Italy and Spain were the sources of the acute and convalescent COVID-19 samples.

Trimming took 5 bases from V and 5 from J, leaving 12 bases between them. Germline CDR1 reads LNHDA; CDR2 reads SQIVND (reference sequence). The CDR3 is 13 amino acids. Source study methods: Estimates of nucleated cell counts were drawn from the amplification of reference gene primers. Method: immunoSEQ multiplex PCR; TCRdb's copy keeps in-frame clones and lacks some. V and J calls and clone size come straight from that table; D and trimming were deduced from the DNA. The table includes about 220,000 clones, around four fifths detected once. This chain links TRBV19 with TRBJ1-1; D remains ambiguous. The source material was PBMCs or T cells enriched from blood (not recorded which). The receptor was isolated from a woman between 45 and 60 years old who had been exposed to COVID-19. The CDR3 is CASSYSPRTEAFF. CDR3 sequence (DNA): TGTGCCAGTAGTTACAGCCCGAGAACTGAAGCTTTCTTT.